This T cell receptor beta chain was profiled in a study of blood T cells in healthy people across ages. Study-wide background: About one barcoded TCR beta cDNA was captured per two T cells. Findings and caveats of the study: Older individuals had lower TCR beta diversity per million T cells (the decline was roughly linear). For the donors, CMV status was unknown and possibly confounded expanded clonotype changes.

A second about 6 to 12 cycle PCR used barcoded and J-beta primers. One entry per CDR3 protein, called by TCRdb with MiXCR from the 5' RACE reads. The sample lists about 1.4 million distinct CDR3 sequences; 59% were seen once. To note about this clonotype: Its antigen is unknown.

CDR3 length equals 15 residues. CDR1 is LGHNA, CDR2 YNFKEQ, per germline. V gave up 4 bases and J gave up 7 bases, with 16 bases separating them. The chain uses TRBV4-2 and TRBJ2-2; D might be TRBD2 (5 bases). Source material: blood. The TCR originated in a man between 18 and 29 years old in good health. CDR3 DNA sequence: TGTGCCAGCAGCCTCTCAGGAGGTGGGCACGGGGAGCTGTTTTTT. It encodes CASSLSGGGHGELFF.